The sequence of this T cell receptor (beta chain) was determined in a study of CD8 T cells in Susac syndrome (dated by TCRdb to between 2018 and 2021). A note on the overall study: Whether CD8+ T cell activation and differentiation in Susac syndrome was antigen driven was tested using repertoire sequencing. The clonality of the CD8+ T cell repertoire was compared across approximately eleven healthy donors, roughly 14 Susac syndrome patients and roughly 16 multiple sclerosis patients.

RNA was extracted with the RNeasy kit and about 0.5 to 1 ug was reverse transcribed using random hexamers. The immunoSEQ multiplex PCR assay, which covers 54 Vbeta and 13 Jbeta segments, was used to amplify TCR beta CDR3 regions. PCR amplification bias was corrected using a synthetic template baseline for primer optimization and computational correction. The original pipeline was this. Reads were annotated to V, D and J genes according to IMGT and were analyzed with immunoSEQ Analyzer, with only productive sequences retained. Clonality was calculated as one minus the Shannon entropy normalized by log2 of the number of productive unique sequences. For each patient and control, public and private clones were evaluated within the 100 most prevalent clones. Susac-specific clones were defined as absent from healthy and MS cohorts, over a thousand published viral clones and other ImmuneACCESS disease sequences. TCRdb reanalyzed the raw reads on its own, using fastp at Q25 for trimming and MiXCR for clone calling, and kept in-frame beta chains. Rows merge per CDR3 protein into single entries with the most common DNA and genes. In this record, the V and J calls reflect TCRdb's handling and not the investigators' own analysis. Recorded for this sample are some 450,000 distinct CDR3 sequences; 85% to 90% of them occurred a single time. The biggest ten clones account for around 0.12% of the sample.

Overall study results and their limits: The TCR sequencing and HLA analysis was acknowledged to have included a relatively small number of individuals.

High-throughput TCR beta sequencing profiled peripheral blood CD8+ and CD4+ T cells from healthy donors, Susac syndrome patients and multiple sclerosis patients. The multiple sclerosis controls were treatment-naive patients whose relapsing-remitting disease, either stable or active, fulfilled the revised McDonald criteria. Bulk CD8+ and CD4+ T cells were purified magnetically by negative isolation, whereas CD8+ TEMRA cells were enriched by FACS. Blood was collected in EDTA tubes and processed within 24 hours, with PBMCs isolated through density gradient centrifugation. PBMCs intended for TCR sequencing were cryopreserved in liquid nitrogen and thawed later in a water bath at 37 degrees C. A purity of at least 90% was achieved for sorted or isolated CD4+, CD8+ and CD8+ TEMRA cells. Measured from the cysteine to the phenylalanine, the CDR3 is 14 residues long. The retained sequence is limited to the CDR3, 42 bases, with the frame set at the first base. Trimming removed 7 bases from V and 0 bases from J; the gene matches leave 3 bases unexplained. Taken from the germline V gene (reference sequence), the CDR1 and CDR2 loops are MNHNY and SVGAGI.

As for this clonotype: The antigen this receptor binds is unknown. No much larger clone exists at a distance of one base, and base qualities are not known.

In this chain, TRBV6-6 is recombined with TRBJ2-3; 8 central bases correspond to TRBD2. This TCR was sampled from a human donor with multiple sclerosis. The sample comprised CD8+ T cells from PBMCs. The CDR3 protein sequence reads: CASTSSGSTDTQYF. The nucleotide sequence is given as TGTGCCAGCACCTCTAGCGGGAGCACAGATACGCAGTATTTT.